The clone carrying this TCR beta chain was seen repeatedly, ten times or more. The data belong to a study of tumor-infiltrating lymphocytes in oesophageal squamous cell carcinoma. There are 13 residues in the CDR3. Germline CDR1 reads SGHTA; CDR2 reads FQGNSA. V lost 0 bases, J lost 4 bases, and 7 bases lay in between. TCRdb reprocessed the PCR reads with MiXCR, giving one entry per CDR3 protein. In the table there are 9,500 to 13,000 distinct CDR3 sequences, 50% to 65% of which are singletons. The chain couples TRBV7-2 to TRBJ2-7; D unclear. This TCR was recovered from a male donor with esophageal squamous cell carcinoma. Sequencing used esophageal tumor tissue. CDR3 region: CASSLAVGYEQYF. CDR3 nucleotide sequence: TGTGCCAGCAGCTTAGCGGTAGGGTACGAGCAGTACTTC.